The 21 T cell receptor beta chains listed next were all sequenced from one sample in a study of CD8 T cells in Susac syndrome. Reverse transcription used about 0.45 to 1 ug RNA and random hexamers. MiXCR, applied by TCRdb to the immunoSEQ multiplex PCR reads, yields one record per CDR3 protein. This table holds 150,000 to 190,000 distinct CDR3 sequences, about 94% found once. The source material was CD8+ T cells from PBMCs. These receptors came from a human donor with multiple sclerosis.

This chain connects TRBV7-9 to TRBJ1-4, with D possibly TRBD1 on 6 matching bases. Germline values: CDR1 SEHNR, CDR2 FQNEAQ (reference sequence). CDR3 length: 16 amino acids. V was cut by 1 base and J by 7 bases, with 16 bases left in between. CDR3 sequence reads: CASSLGPMTGPEKLFF. The CDR3 DNA reads TGTGCCAGCAGCTTAGGACCTATGACAGGTCCTGAAAAACTGTTTTTT.

The gene calls are TRBV11-3 and TRBJ2-7; 7 bases fit TRBD1. This CDR3 is built from 13 residues. With 7 bases clipped from V and 3 bases from J, the junction kept 6 bases outside the gene matches. Germline V CDR1 and CDR2: SGHNT, YENEEA. The CDR3 DNA reads as TGTGCCAGCACCTCCAGGGGGTACTACGAGCAGTACTTC. It is translated as CASTSRGYYEQYF. The complete variable domain, with remaining parts taken from reference TRBV11-3 and TRBJ2-7, reads EAGVVQSPRYKIIEKKQPVAFWCNPISGHNTLYWYLQNLGQGPELLIRYENEEAVDDSQLPKDRFSAERLKGVDSTLKIQPAELGDSAVYLCASTSRGYYEQYFGPGTRLTVT.

The chain recombines TRBV7-9 with TRBJ2-7, with D possibly being TRBD1 (6 bases). Germline V gene sequence: CDR1 SEHNR, CDR2 FQNEAQ (reference sequence). The V gene lost 5 bases and the J gene lost 4 bases, with 12 bases spanning the gap. The CDR3 loop spans 13 amino acids. The CDR3 is CASSPKGEYEQYF. The CDR3 DNA reads TGTGCCAGCAGCCCCAAGGGGGAGTACGAGCAGTACTTC.

The chain employs TRBV6-2 or TRBV6-3 and TRBJ1-1; D call uncertain. The CDR3 sequence is 15 residues long. Germline V gene data show CDR1 as MNHEY and CDR2 as SVGEGT. V shed 2 bases and J shed 6 bases, with 16 bases lying between them. The CDR3 sequence is CASSYNNKALPEAFF. For the CDR3, the DNA is TGTGCCAGCAGTTACAACAACAAGGCCCTCCCTGAAGCTTTCTTT.

This chain uses TRBV27 with TRBJ1-1; D is perhaps TRBD1 (5 bases). The CDR3 sequence is 11 residues long. Germline lookup yields CDR1 MNHEY and CDR2 SMNVEV (reference sequence). V lost 2 bases and J lost 11, with 9 bases in between. CDR3 coding DNA: TGTGCCAGCAGTTTAGGGACGGTGGCTTTCTTT. This codes for CASSLGTVAFF.

CDR3 protein: CAWSAAAKETQYF. DNA for the CDR3: TGTGCCTGGAGCGCGGCAGCAAAAGAGACCCAGTACTTC. The genes are TRBV30 and TRBJ2-5; D gene uncertain. Germline values: CDR1 GTSNPN, CDR2 SVGIG (reference sequence). This CDR3 has 13 residues. Trimming removed 3 bases at V and 3 bases at J, with 11 bases between.

This chain connects TRBV6-1 to TRBJ2-5; maybe TRBD1 (6 bases). Trimming removed 0 bases from V and 1 base from J, with 6 bases in between. The CDR3 totals 14 residues. The germline V gene has CDR1 MNHNS and CDR2 SASEGT. DNA for the CDR3: TGTGCCAGCAGTGAAGCGGACAGCCAAGAGACCCAGTACTTC. It translates to CASSEADSQETQYF.

The V call is TRBV7-9, the J call TRBJ1-3, with unresolved D. Germline V gene lookup returns CDR1 SEHNR and CDR2 FQNEAQ (reference sequence). This CDR3 spans 14 amino acids. The V end lost 5 bases, the J end lost 9 bases, and 17 bases lay between the germline ends. The CDR3 loop is CASSVRENEGTIYF. CDR3 nucleotides: TGTGCCAGCAGCGTGAGGGAGAACGAGGGCACCATATATTTT. The variable domain in full, with the rest retrieved from reference TRBV7-9 and TRBJ1-3, is DTGVSQNPRHKITKRGQNVTFRCDPISEHNRLYWYRQTLGQGPEFLTYFQNEAQLEKSRLLSDRFSAERPKGSFSTLEIQRTEQGDSAMYLCASSVRENEGTIYFGEGSWLTVV.

The chain joins TRBV27 to TRBJ1-1; D unclear. The CDR3 loop spans 13 amino acids. The germline CDR1 and CDR2 sequences are MNHEY and SMNVEV (reference sequence). The ends were cut back, 5 bases at V and 3 bases at J, with 10 bases in the middle. The CDR3 reads CASSTRGHTEAFF. The CDR3 bases are TGTGCCAGCAGTACTCGAGGGCACACTGAAGCTTTCTTT.

This chain joins TRBV30 and TRBJ1-1, with D tentatively TRBD1 (5 bases). CDR1 and CDR2 from the germline V gene are GTSNPN and SVGIG (reference sequence). The CDR3 is 15 amino acids. V was cut by 5 bases and J by 10 bases, with 26 bases left in between. CDR3 bases: TGTGCCTGGGTTTTACCCCCGGGACGCCCGTTTGGAGCTTTCTTT. Translated: CAWVLPPGRPFGAFF.

V and J are TRBV2 and TRBJ1-2; D gene uncertain. Germline V gene data show CDR1 as SNHLY and CDR2 as FYNNEI. Trimming took 4 bases from V and 8 from J, leaving 11 bases between them. CDR3 size: 12 residues. The DNA of the CDR3 is TGTGCCAGCAGTGGGTTTACCCTGGGCTACACCTTC. Translated: CASSGFTLGYTF.

J is TRBJ1-2 and V is TRBV7-9; D perhaps matches TRBD1 (5 bases). Trimming pared 4 bases from V and 0 bases from J, leaving 18 bases between. CDR1 and CDR2 (germline): SEHNR, FQNEAQ (reference sequence). The CDR3 consists of 17 residues. CDR3 in DNA: TGTGCCAGCAGCTCCCTCCCAACAGGATCCTCTAACTATGGCTACACCTTC. Its translation is CASSSLPTGSSNYGYTF.

In its sample, this clonotype was seen once. The rearrangement joins TRBV13 to TRBJ1-4; 10 nucleotides agree with TRBD1. Germline CDR1 reads PRHDT; CDR2 reads FYEKMQ (reference sequence). V dropped 3 bases and J dropped 3; count of bases not matched to a gene: 1. This CDR3 comprises 15 residues. The CDR3 reads CASSFDRGPNEKLFF. CDR3 bases: TGTGCCAGCAGCTTCGACAGGGGGCCTAATGAAAAACTGTTTTTT.

The CDR3 nucleotides read TGTGCCACGGGCGGGGCAGGGATGGCCGGGGAGCTGTTTTTT. It translates to CATGGAGMAGELFF. The rearrangement links TRBV24-1 to TRBJ2-2; D perhaps matches TRBD2 (6 bases). V lost 10 bases and J 6 bases, leaving 17 bases between the germline ends. CDR3 length equals 14 residues. From germline, CDR1 is KGHDR and CDR2 SFDVKD.

This chain uses TRBV27 with TRBJ2-3; 10 bases are shared with TRBD1. The CDR3 runs to 14 residues. Germline lookup yields CDR1 MNHEY and CDR2 SMNVEV (reference sequence). V was clipped by 5 bases and J by 5 bases; unmatched bases: 4. The CDR3 DNA is TGTGCCAGCAGTCCACGGACAGGGGGAGATACGCAGTATTTT. Protein product: CASSPRTGGDTQYF.

The chain combines TRBV28 with TRBJ2-7, with 8 nucleotides matching TRBD2. J lost 6 bases, V lost 3 bases, and 10 bases had no gene match. Germline lookup yields CDR1 MDHEN and CDR2 SYDVKM. The CDR3 length is 15 residues. The CDR3 sequence is CASSFPLAGGREQYF. CDR3 coding DNA: TGTGCCAGCAGTTTCCCCTTGGCGGGGGGCCGCGAGCAGTACTTC.

The rearrangement links TRBV28 to TRBJ1-1; D remains ambiguous. The CDR3 has 14 amino acids. The V gene lost 8 bases and the J gene lost 1 base, with 14 bases spanning the gap. Germline V gene sequence: CDR1 MDHEN, CDR2 SYDVKM. The CDR3 sequence is CASLPAAENTEAFF. The CDR3 bases are TGTGCCAGCCTTCCGGCGGCGGAGAACACTGAAGCTTTCTTT.

The chain combines TRBV4-1 with TRBJ2-7; unclear D gene. The CDR3 covers 13 residues. V lost 4 bases and J 5 bases, leaving 12 bases between the germline ends. Germline V gene data show CDR1 as MGHRA and CDR2 as YSYEKL. CDR3 sequence reads: CASSPYMGNEQYF. CDR3 nucleotide sequence: TGCGCCAGCAGCCCCTATATGGGCAACGAGCAGTACTTC.

The genes are TRBV6-1 and TRBJ1-6; 7 bases are a match to TRBD1. The V segment lost 6 bases and the J segment 7 bases; nucleotides outside the gene matches: 12. The CDR3 totals 16 residues. Germline V CDR1 and CDR2: MNHNS, SASEGT. This chain's CDR3 is CASRLGQKAANSPLHF. As DNA, the CDR3 is TGTGCCAGCAGGTTGGGACAGAAGGCGGCCAATTCACCCCTCCACTTT.

This chain joins TRBV4-1 and TRBJ2-1, with TRBD1 as a possible D gene (6 bases). The CDR3 totals 16 residues. Germline V gives CDR1 MGHRA, CDR2 YSYEKL. Trimming removed 4 bases at V and 4 bases at J, with 17 bases between. The CDR3 reads CASSRLTGGAYNEQFF. CDR3 nucleotide sequence: TGCGCCAGCAGCCGATTGACAGGTGGGGCTTACAATGAGCAGTTCTTC.

The chain recombines TRBV14 with TRBJ2-7; 7 nucleotides match TRBD1. J lost 3 bases, V lost 4 bases, and 6 bases had no gene match. The CDR3 length is 14 residues. Looked up from germline, CDR1 is SGHDN and CDR2 is FVKESK. The CDR3: CASSRTGTDYEQYF. DNA of the CDR3: TGTGCCAGCAGCCGCACCGGGACAGACTACGAGCAGTACTTC.